This T cell receptor beta chain comes out of a study of beta chain features in type 1 diabetes. General observations from the study: Researchers cautioned that cDNA sequencing could over-represent cells with high TCR expression.

J was trimmed by 3 bases and V by 0 bases; bases with no gene match: 1. The CDR3 covers 14 residues. The germline CDR1 and CDR2 sequences are SGHRS and YFSETQ. Based on CD45RO/CCR7/CD25/CD127/CD95/CD27, CD4+ regulatory, stem cell-like memory, naive and central memory cells were sorted. Expressed TCRB transcripts got sequenced, as all isolated RNA was reverse transcribed. Sequencing used immunoSEQ multiplex PCR; TCRdb keeps in-frame clones, though not all of them. The sample yields about half a million clones, about an eighth seen once. Turning to this clone: Its antigen remains unknown. The same CDR3 arises from other DNA sequences in this sample as well.

The material sequenced was naive CD4+ T cells from blood. V usage is TRBV5-1 and J usage is TRBJ1-1, with TRBD1 identical over 8 bases. This clonotype was sampled from a woman younger than 35 in good health. CDR3 amino acids: CASSLATGDTEAFF. Here the CDR3 DNA reads TGCGCCAGCAGCTTGGCGACAGGGGACACTGAAGCTTTCTTT.